Presented here are 8 T cell receptor beta chains from one specimen sequenced in a study of blood T cell repertoires in COVID-19. Assay: immunoSEQ multiplex PCR; the TCRdb copy retains only in-frame clones and omits some. The sample lists roughly 74,000 clones; 80% to 90% were seen once. The specimen was peripheral blood. Every receptor here comes from a man in his 70s with acute or convalescent COVID-19.

This clone occurred many times. The V and J genes are TRBV28 and TRBJ1-1; D call uncertain. The CDR3 is 13 residues long. CDR1 is MDHEN, CDR2 SYDVKM, per germline. V was pared by 2 bases and J by 4 bases, with 8 bases between. In DNA form, the CDR3 reads TGTGCCAGCAGTTTAACCGGGTCCACTGAAGCTTTCTTT. Its protein product is CASSLTGSTEAFF.

The rearrangement uses TRBV14 and TRBJ2-1; 8 bases are a match to TRBD1. Trimming removed 0 bases from V and 2 bases from J; junction bases left unmatched: 9. Germline lookup yields CDR1 SGHDN and CDR2 FVKESK. The CDR3 is made up of 18 amino acids. The DNA for the CDR3 is TGTGCCAGCAGCCAAGATCGAGGGACAGGCCGGACCTACAATGAGCAGTTCTTC. The encoded protein is CASSQDRGTGRTYNEQFF.

The CDR3 spells CASSFFSGDLAKNIQYF. CDR3 nucleotides: TGTGCCAGCAGTTTCTTTAGCGGGGACCTAGCCAAAAACATTCAGTACTTC. The chain has TRBV28 and TRBJ2-4; 8 nucleotides agree with TRBD2. The CDR3 is 17 amino acids. Per the germline V gene, CDR1 is MDHEN and CDR2 is SYDVKM. V trimming: 3 bases; J trimming: 0 bases; junction bases outside the gene matches: 7.

The gene calls are TRBV5-4 and TRBJ1-5; D is unclear. Germline-derived CDR1 and CDR2 are SGHNT and YYREEE (reference sequence). The CDR3 extends over 13 amino acids. With 0 bases removed from V and 8 bases from J, the gap between germline ends came to 9 bases. CDR3 nucleotide sequence: TGTGCCAGCAGCTTGGGATCCCAGGAGCCCCAGCATTTT. Translating it yields CASSLGSQEPQHF.

V and J are TRBV2 and TRBJ1-6; possible D gene TRBD1, 6 bases. CDR1 is SNHLY and CDR2 is FYNNEI in the germline V gene. Trimming removed 7 bases from V and 7 bases from J, with 17 bases in between. The CDR3 has 15 residues. DNA of the CDR3: TGTGCCAGCATCGGGGGGGGCCCTAGGAATTCACCCCTCCACTTT. Encoded protein: CASIGGGPRNSPLHF.

CDR3 bases: TGTGCCAGCAGTGAATGGGAGATCGGGGCAGATACGCAGTATTTT. This sequence encodes CASSEWEIGADTQYF. The rearrangement uses TRBV6-1 and TRBJ2-3; D perhaps matches TRBD2 (5 bases). V was cut by 2 bases and J by 4 bases, with 13 bases left in between. Looked up from germline, CDR1 is MNHNS and CDR2 is SASEGT. This CDR3 comprises 15 residues.

This chain connects TRBV27 to TRBJ1-6; 8 nucleotides agree with TRBD1. Germline trimming cut 0 bases from V and 8 bases from J; bases unmatched to any gene: 6. The CDR3 has 16 amino acids. The germline V gene encodes CDR1 MNHEY and CDR2 SMNVEV (reference sequence). In nucleotides, the CDR3 is TGTGCCAGCAGTTTATCGTTGACAGGGGAGGATTCACCCCTCCACTTT. Translated: CASSLSLTGEDSPLHF.

This clone was counted a single time. The V gene is TRBV6-5, the J gene TRBJ2-7; 11 bases match TRBD2. CDR1 is MNHEY and CDR2 is SVGAGI in the germline V gene. The CDR3 consists of 15 residues. V lost 7 bases and J lost 1; bases outside the gene matches: 6. CDR3 nucleotide sequence: TGTGCCAGCAATCCGGGACTAGCGGCGTCCTACGAGCAGTACTTC. Encoded protein: CASNPGLAASYEQYF.